These 26 T cell receptor beta chains share one sample of origin, sequenced in a study of CD8 T cells in ankylosing spondylitis. TCRdb fed the 5' RACE reads into MiXCR, producing one record per CDR3 protein. The data contain more than 650,000 distinct CDR3 sequences, 12% of them seen just once; the ten biggest clones take up approximately 0.51%. Regarding the study as a whole: Roughly eight highly homologous variants formed a TCR beta motif that appeared characteristic of ankylosing spondylitis blood.

Their cognate antigens are unknown. Sequenced input: blood, either unsorted or a sorted T cell fraction (not recorded which). The receptor set was obtained from a male donor with ankylosing spondylitis.

This clonotype was seen a handful of times. The chain couples TRBV15 to TRBJ2-3; weak D call: TRBD1 (6 bases). Trimming cost V 1 base and J 3 bases, with 8 bases left between them. The CDR3 has 14 residues. Germline CDR1 reads LNHNV; CDR2 reads YYDKDF (reference sequence). The CDR3 DNA follows: TGTGCCACCAGCAGAGTGACAGGAACAGATACGCAGTATTTT. Its translation is CATSRVTGTDTQYF.

The rearrangement joins TRBV7-2 to TRBJ1-2, with D uncertain. This CDR3 contains 16 residues. V was clipped by 2 bases and J by 4 bases, with 17 bases between them. Looked up from germline, CDR1 is SGHTA and CDR2 is FQGNSA. The CDR3 region is CASSLSSIAAPYGYTF. CDR3 sequence (DNA): TGTGCCAGCAGCTTAAGCTCCATAGCAGCGCCCTATGGCTACACCTTC.

This clonotype was observed a few times. The chain recombines TRBV20-1 with TRBJ1-6; 8 bases map to TRBD1. With 2 bases clipped from V and 7 bases from J, the junction kept 4 bases outside the gene matches. Germline CDR1 reads DFQATT; CDR2 reads SNEGSKA (reference sequence). This CDR3 comprises 14 residues. The CDR3 sequence is CSARQGARNSPLHF. The CDR3, as DNA: TGCAGTGCTAGACAGGGGGCGCGAAATTCACCCCTCCACTTT.

This clonotype turned up a few times. The chain links TRBV25-1 to TRBJ2-7, with D possibly being TRBD1 or TRBD2 (6 bases each). This CDR3 region has 13 residues. From germline, CDR1 is MGHDK and CDR2 SYGVNS. Trimming removed 1 base from V and 5 bases from J, with 9 bases in between. The CDR3 loop reads CASSEWGAHEQYF. The CDR3 DNA sequence: TGTGCCAGCAGTGAATGGGGGGCCCACGAGCAGTACTTC.

V and J are TRBV6-2 or TRBV6-3 and TRBJ2-6, with D tentatively TRBD1 or TRBD2 (5 bases each). Trimming took 6 bases from V and 1 from J, leaving 22 bases between them. The CDR3 extends over 19 amino acids. CDR1 and CDR2 (germline): MNHEY, SVGEGT. CDR3: CASRETGPTPRSGANVLTF. The CDR3 DNA is TGTGCCAGCAGAGAAACGGGACCCACCCCTCGGTCTGGGGCCAACGTCCTGACTTTC.

This clonotype was detected a few times. The V call is TRBV5-1, the J call TRBJ2-6; the D gene is possibly TRBD2 (5 bases). CDR1 is SGHRS, CDR2 YFSETQ, per germline. Trimming took 0 bases from V and 0 from J, leaving 16 bases between them. This CDR3 contains 19 residues. The CDR3 sequence is CASSLVRGAETSGANVLTF. The CDR3 nucleotides are TGCGCCAGCAGCTTGGTACGGGGAGCCGAAACCTCTGGGGCCAACGTCCTGACTTTC.

This clonotype has a count of ten or more. This chain uses TRBV7-2 with TRBJ2-1; the D gene is possibly TRBD2 (6 bases). This CDR3 region has 16 residues. CDR1 is SGHTA and CDR2 is FQGNSA in the germline V gene. V lost 5 bases, J lost 2 bases, and 16 bases lay in between. CDR3 region: CASSLGLSLAYNEQFF. CDR3 sequence (DNA): TGTGCCAGCAGCCTAGGACTAAGCTTGGCCTACAATGAGCAGTTCTTC. Supplemented by reference TRBV7-2 and TRBJ2-1, the full variable domain reads GAGVSQSPSNKVTEKGKDVELRCDPISGHTALYWYRQSLGQGLEFLIYFQGNSAPDKSGLPSDRFSAERTGGSVSTLTIQRTQQEDSAVYLCASSLGLSLAYNEQFFGPGTRLTVL.

The chain uses TRBV18 and TRBJ2-3; TRBD1 might be the D (6 bases). The CDR3 is 15 amino acids. The germline V and J ends were trimmed by 4 bases and 3 bases, with 14 bases remaining between them. Germline V lookup: CDR1 KGHSH, CDR2 LQKENI. CDR3 sequence reads: CASSRFQGKTDTQYF. CDR3 DNA sequence: TGTGCCAGCTCACGATTTCAGGGGAAAACAGATACGCAGTATTTT.

This clonotype was counted a few times. The rearrangement links TRBV5-5 to TRBJ2-7; D is uncertain. CDR1 and CDR2 from the germline V gene are SGHKS and YYEKEE (reference sequence). V gave up 0 bases and J gave up 2 bases, with 9 bases separating them. The CDR3 extends over 14 amino acids. CDR3 in amino acids: CASSLAVGAYEQYF. The DNA for the CDR3 is TGTGCCAGCAGCTTGGCCGTAGGAGCCTACGAGCAGTACTTC.

The genes are TRBV20-1 and TRBJ2-1; 11 nucleotides line up with TRBD2. The CDR3 has 15 amino acids. CDR1 is DFQATT and CDR2 is SNEGSKA in the germline V gene (reference sequence). The ends lost 3 bases at V and 4 bases at J; junction bases unmatched: 5. The CDR3 region is CSARVGTSGYNEQFF. Written as DNA, the CDR3 is TGCAGTGCTAGGGTCGGGACTAGCGGATACAATGAGCAGTTCTTC.

This clonotype was seen a handful of times. The chain is built from TRBV5-1 and TRBJ1-1, with D uncertain. Trimming removed 6 bases at V and 4 bases at J, with 7 bases between. Per the germline V gene, CDR1 is SGHRS and CDR2 is YFSETQ. The CDR3 consists of 11 residues. CDR3 nucleotides: TGCGCCAGCAAGAGAAGCACTGAAGCTTTCTTT. It encodes CASKRSTEAFF.

This clonotype was seen at least ten times. The J gene is TRBJ1-5, the V gene TRBV29-1, with 9 bases fitting TRBD1. The CDR3 is 13 amino acids. Germline V gives CDR1 SQVTM, CDR2 ANQGSEA. V lost 7 bases to trimming and J lost 5 bases; unmatched junction nucleotides: 6. The CDR3 region has the DNA TGCAGCGCCAGGACAGGGGTCGATCAGCCCCAGCATTTT. Its protein product is CSARTGVDQPQHF.

The DNA for the CDR3 is TGCAGTGCCCTCGACTTAATTCGACCCAAAAACATTCAGTACTTC. Amino acids: CSALDLIRPKNIQYF. The chain links TRBV20-1 to TRBJ2-4; D remains unclear. This CDR3 comprises 15 residues. Trimming cost V 6 bases and J 2 bases, with 17 bases left between them. Germline values: CDR1 DFQATT, CDR2 SNEGSKA (reference sequence).

This clonotype was seen at least ten times. The V gene is TRBV5-1, the J gene TRBJ1-1; unclear D gene. The CDR3 is 15 amino acids. Trimming stripped 1 base from V and 2 bases from J, with 12 bases between. Germline CDR1 SGHRS, CDR2 YFSETQ. CDR3 bases: TGCGCCAGCAGCTTGTTATCTACAGCTAACACTGAAGCTTTCTTT. It is translated as CASSLLSTANTEAFF.

This clonotype showed up just a few times. The chain joins TRBV20-1 to TRBJ2-7; 11 nucleotides match TRBD2. CDR1 and CDR2 from the germline V gene are DFQATT and SNEGSKA (reference sequence). Unmatched junction bases numbered 12, after V lost 6 bases and J lost 2 bases. This CDR3 comprises 16 residues. CDR3 sequence reads: CSASGLAGGSTYEQYF. The CDR3 DNA reads TGCAGTGCCTCCGGGCTAGCGGGAGGCAGCACCTACGAGCAGTACTTC.

V gene TRBV20-1 combines with J gene TRBJ1-1; no clear D gene. Trimming took off 5 bases at V and 6 bases at J, with 16 bases between the two ends. The CDR3 runs to 13 residues. Germline CDR1 DFQATT, CDR2 SNEGSKA (reference sequence). The CDR3: CSAFRAPGAEAFF. In DNA, the CDR3 is TGCAGTGCTTTTCGGGCCCCGGGCGCTGAAGCTTTCTTT.

This clonotype was seen a handful of times. The chain recombines TRBV5-5 with TRBJ1-6, with unresolved D. The CDR3 loop spans 13 amino acids. Germline-derived CDR1 and CDR2 are SGHKS and YYEKEE (reference sequence). The V and J ends lost 2 bases and 8 bases respectively, with 8 bases between them. The CDR3 region has the DNA TGTGCCAGCAGCTTAGACAATCATTCACCCCTCCACTTT. It codes for CASSLDNHSPLHF.

Turning to this clonotype: An end of the junction differs from the germline gene, which may be a read error. The V call is TRBV3-1, the J call TRBJ1-1, with 7 bases matching TRBD1. Germline CDR1 is LGHDT and CDR2 is YNNKEL (reference sequence). The CDR3 contains 14 residues. CDR3 in DNA: TGTGCCAGTAGCCAGAGGGACAGTTTCACTGAAGCTTTCTTT. Protein: CASSQRDSFTEAFF.

This clonotype came up a few times. This chain joins TRBV7-2 and TRBJ1-1, with unresolved D. Per the germline V gene, CDR1 is SGHTA and CDR2 is FQGNSA. The ends were cut back, 6 bases at V and 3 bases at J, with 17 bases in the middle. The CDR3 is made up of 15 amino acids. This CDR3 reads CASRFRREPYTEAFF. CDR3 DNA: TGTGCCAGCAGATTCCGGAGGGAGCCGTACACTGAAGCTTTCTTT.

Only a few counts were recorded for this clonotype. The chain carries TRBV24-1 and TRBJ1-1; D is undetermined. Germline V gives CDR1 KGHDR, CDR2 SFDVKD. The CDR3 runs to 13 residues. The ends were cut back, 4 bases at V and 0 bases at J, with 5 bases in the middle. The CDR3 here is CATSDLMNTEAFF. DNA of the CDR3: TGTGCCACCAGTGACCTCATGAACACTGAAGCTTTCTTT.

A few counts support this clonotype. The chain recombines TRBV2 with TRBJ1-5; TRBD1 matches at 8 bases. The CDR3 totals 13 residues. The germline V gene has CDR1 SNHLY and CDR2 FYNNEI. V lost 7 bases to trimming and J lost 7 bases; unmatched junction nucleotides: 6. CDR3 DNA sequence: TGTGCCAGCATGACAGGGGAAAGACAGCCCCAGCATTTT. It encodes CASMTGERQPQHF.

This clonotype occurred many times. The chain recombines TRBV29-1 with TRBJ2-1; 8 nucleotides match TRBD2. With 5 bases clipped from V and 8 bases from J, the junction kept 11 bases outside the gene matches. The CDR3 has 14 amino acids. Per the germline V gene, CDR1 is SQVTM and CDR2 is ANQGSEA. The chain's CDR3 is CSVTTGGPVDEQFF. DNA of the CDR3: TGCAGCGTTACTACGGGAGGGCCAGTTGATGAGCAGTTCTTC.

This clonotype was detected only a few times. The chain is built from TRBV18 and TRBJ2-5; 7 bases fit TRBD1. The CDR3 totals 15 residues. J was trimmed by 3 bases and V by 1 base; bases with no gene match: 5. Looked up from germline, CDR1 is KGHSH and CDR2 is LQKENI. The CDR3 sequence: CASSPRLTGKETQYF. The DNA for the CDR3 is TGTGCCAGCTCACCACGTCTGACAGGGAAAGAGACCCAGTACTTC.

The rearrangement uses TRBV6-1 and TRBJ2-5, with TRBD2 matching over 7 bases. CDR1 is MNHNS and CDR2 is SASEGT in the germline V gene. The CDR3 runs to 17 residues. The trim removed 3 bases at V and 8 bases at J, leaving 18 bases unmatched. The CDR3, as DNA: TGTGCCAGCAGTGAGGGGGACTACCCAGGGAGCCAGAGTACCCAGTACTTC. This sequence encodes CASSEGDYPGSQSTQYF.

This clonotype was observed a few times. V is TRBV20-1 and J is TRBJ2-3; 7 nucleotides line up with TRBD1. The CDR3 contains 15 residues. Looked up from germline, CDR1 is DFQATT and CDR2 is SNEGSKA (reference sequence). V gave up 1 base and J gave up 2 bases; unmatched junction bases: 6. The CDR3 sequence: CSARVGTAFTDTQYF. The CDR3 region has the DNA TGCAGTGCTAGAGTCGGGACAGCCTTCACAGATACGCAGTATTTT.

This chain connects TRBV5-1 to TRBJ2-1; D call uncertain. From germline, CDR1 is SGHRS and CDR2 YFSETQ. CDR3 length: 12 amino acids. The V and J ends lost 2 bases and 8 bases respectively, with 8 bases between them. The CDR3 region is CASSFGLHEQFF. Here the CDR3 DNA reads TGCGCCAGCAGCTTCGGCTTGCATGAGCAGTTCTTC.